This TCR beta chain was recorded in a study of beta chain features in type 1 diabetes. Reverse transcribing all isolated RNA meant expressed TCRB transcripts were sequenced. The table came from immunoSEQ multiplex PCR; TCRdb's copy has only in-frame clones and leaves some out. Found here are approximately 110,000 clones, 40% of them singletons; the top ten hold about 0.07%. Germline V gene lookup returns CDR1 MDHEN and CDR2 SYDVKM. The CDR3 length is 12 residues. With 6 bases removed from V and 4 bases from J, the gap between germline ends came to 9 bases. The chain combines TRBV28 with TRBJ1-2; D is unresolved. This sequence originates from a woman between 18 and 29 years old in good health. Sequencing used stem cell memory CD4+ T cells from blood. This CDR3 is CASRLESYGYTF. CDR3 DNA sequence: TGTGCCAGCAGGCTGGAGAGCTATGGCTACACCTTC.